The 23 T cell receptor beta chains reported below all come from one sample, sequenced in a study of blood T cell repertoires in COVID-19. Measured with immunoSEQ multiplex PCR; TCRdb has only the in-frame clones, and not every one. The table includes 140,000 to 150,000 clones, roughly three quarters detected once. Sample: peripheral blood. These TCRs come from a woman in her sixties or seventies with acute or convalescent COVID-19.

The chain links TRBV3-1 (or the pseudogene TRBV3-2) to TRBJ2-7; TRBD2 aligns across 7 bases. Germline V gene lookup returns CDR1 LGHDT and CDR2 YNNKEL (reference sequence). The CDR3 runs to 14 residues. Trimming took 3 bases from V and 0 from J; bases not matched to a gene: 2. The DNA for the CDR3 is TGTGCCAGCAGCCAGAGCGGGACCTCCTACGAGCAGTACTTC. Its translation is CASSQSGTSYEQYF.

The J gene is TRBJ1-4, the V gene TRBV6-5; D is possibly TRBD1 (6 bases). The ends were cut back, 6 bases at V and 3 bases at J, with 14 bases in the middle. Per germline, CDR1 MNHEY and CDR2 SVGAGI. This CDR3 has 15 residues. The CDR3: CASRLTGRANEKLFF. The CDR3 coding sequence is TGTGCCAGCAGGCTAACAGGGAGGGCTAATGAAAAACTGTTTTTT.

This clone has just a few counts. The V call is TRBV6-4, the J call TRBJ2-7; 9 nucleotides line up with TRBD2. The CDR3 totals 14 residues. Germline values: CDR1 MRHNA, CDR2 SNTAGT. V trimming: 6 bases; J trimming: 2 bases; junction bases outside the gene matches: 5. The CDR3 sequence: CASRGTSSAYEQYF. The DNA for the CDR3 is TGTGCCAGCAGAGGGACTAGCAGCGCCTACGAGCAGTACTTC.

This clone was recorded many times. V and J are TRBV7-9 and TRBJ2-7; 9 bases agree with TRBD2. The CDR3 is 17 residues long. V was clipped by 0 bases and J by 2 bases; unmatched bases: 8. CDR1 SEHNR and CDR2 FQNEAQ come from the germline V gene (reference sequence). In DNA, the CDR3 is TGTGCCAGCAGCTTAGCGCGGGTAGCGGGAGCCCCCTACGAGCAGTACTTC. It codes for CASSLARVAGAPYEQYF. The whole variable domain, filled in from reference TRBV7-9 and TRBJ2-7, reads DTGVSQNPRHKITKRGQNVTFRCDPISEHNRLYWYRQTLGQGPEFLTYFQNEAQLEKSRLLSDRFSAERPKGSFSTLEIQRTEQGDSAMYLCASSLARVAGAPYEQYFGPGTRLTVT.

The chain carries TRBV30 and TRBJ2-1; 7 bases agree with TRBD2. The V gene end was trimmed by 2 bases and the J gene end by 6 bases; junction bases not matched to a gene: 7. This CDR3 has 14 residues. Per the germline V gene, CDR1 is GTSNPN and CDR2 is SVGIG (reference sequence). CDR3 DNA: TGTGCCTGGAGTCTAGCCGGGACTATCAATGAGCAGTTCTTC. Protein sequence: CAWSLAGTINEQFF.

The V and J genes are TRBV20-1 and TRBJ2-7, with TRBD2 as a possible D gene (6 bases). V lost 3 bases to trimming and J lost 2 bases, with 14 bases between them. Germline assignment: CDR1 DFQATT and CDR2 SNEGSKA (reference sequence). This CDR3 has 14 amino acids. CDR3 DNA sequence: TGCAGTGCTAGTAGCAGCGGGTTACCCTACGAGCAGTACTTC. It is translated as CSASSSGLPYEQYF.

CDR3 nucleotides: TGTGCCAGCAGCCATCAACGGACAGGGTCGAGCAATCAGCCCCAGCATTTT. Encoded protein: CASSHQRTGSSNQPQHF. V usage is TRBV28 and J usage is TRBJ1-5; the match to TRBD1 covers 8 bases. This CDR3 has 17 amino acids. Germline V gene data show CDR1 as MDHEN and CDR2 as SYDVKM. Unmatched junction bases numbered 11, after V lost 6 bases and J lost 1 base.

The rearrangement uses TRBV7-2 and TRBJ1-2; D may be TRBD1 (6 bases). The CDR3 runs 13 residues. V gave up 5 bases and J gave up 3 bases, with 10 bases separating them. The germline gives CDR1 SGHTA, CDR2 FQGNSA. The CDR3 loop reads CASSHRQDYGYTF. As DNA, the CDR3 is TGTGCCAGCAGCCATCGACAGGACTATGGCTACACCTTC.

The rearrangement uses TRBV10-3 and TRBJ1-2, with a weak D call TRBD1 (5 bases). Trimming took 4 bases from V and 4 from J, leaving 10 bases between them. The CDR3 consists of 13 residues. Germline V gene sequence: CDR1 ENHRY, CDR2 SYGVKD. CDR3 DNA: TGTGCCATCAGTGGACAGCCGCGCTATGGCTACACCTTC. This sequence encodes CAISGQPRYGYTF.

The chain is built from TRBV10-1 and TRBJ2-7; a possible D gene is TRBD2 (5 bases). Per germline, CDR1 WNHNN and CDR2 SYGVQD (reference sequence). Trimming stripped 0 bases from V and 10 bases from J, with 10 bases between. The CDR3 is 12 amino acids. The CDR3 protein is CASSESIGIQYF. The CDR3 nucleotides read TGCGCCAGCAGTGAGTCGATCGGGATCCAGTACTTC.

V is TRBV27 and J is TRBJ2-7; TRBD2 aligns across 8 bases. The germline gives CDR1 MNHEY, CDR2 SMNVEV (reference sequence). CDR3 length: 15 amino acids. V was clipped by 5 bases and J by 2 bases; unmatched bases: 8. The CDR3 coding sequence is TGTGCCAGCAGTCCGATAGCGGGACGAACCTACGAGCAGTACTTC. This encodes CASSPIAGRTYEQYF.

This clone came up a few times. V and J are TRBV6-5 and TRBJ1-1; D might be TRBD1 (6 bases). This CDR3 spans 12 amino acids. The V end was cut by 8 bases, the J end by 1 base, with 8 bases between. Germline V gene sequence: CDR1 MNHEY, CDR2 SVGAGI. For the CDR3, the DNA is TGTGCCAGCGCCAGGGGGAACACTGAAGCTTTCTTT. Translating gives CASARGNTEAFF.

This clone has just one count. The rearrangement links TRBV4-2 to TRBJ1-4; 11 positions agree with TRBD1. Germline V gives CDR1 LGHNA, CDR2 YNFKEQ. This CDR3 has 16 amino acids. Unmatched junction bases numbered 8, after V lost 3 bases and J lost 8 bases. The chain's CDR3 is CASSHPPGTGGEKLFF. The CDR3 nucleotides are TGTGCCAGCAGCCATCCCCCCGGGACAGGGGGGGAAAAACTGTTTTTT.

This chain links TRBV7-6 with TRBJ2-2; weak D call: TRBD1 (5 bases). V lost 5 bases and J lost 5, with 9 bases in between. This CDR3 is 13 amino acids long. From germline, CDR1 is SGHVS and CDR2 FNYEAQ. The CDR3 loop is CASSPDSTGELFF. CDR3 DNA: TGTGCCAGCAGCCCAGACAGTACCGGGGAGCTGTTTTTT.

The rearrangement links TRBV5-1 to TRBJ2-7, with D possibly matching TRBD1 (5 bases). Between the trimmed V and J ends, which lost 0 bases and 3 bases, there was a span of 19 bases. CDR1 SGHRS and CDR2 YFSETQ come from the germline V gene. This CDR3 region has 17 residues. The DNA of the CDR3 is TGCGCCAGCAGCTTGGGGTTTAAAGGCAGGGAAGTCTACGAGCAGTACTTC. Its protein product is CASSLGFKGREVYEQYF. Complete variable domain (other parts from reference TRBV5-1 and TRBJ2-7): KAGVTQTPRYLIKTRGQQVTLSCSPISGHRSVSWYQQTPGQGLQFLFEYFSETQRNKGNFPGRFSGRQFSNSRSEMNVSTLELGDSALYLCASSLGFKGREVYEQYFGPGTRLTVT.

V is TRBV6-6 and J is TRBJ2-7, with 14 bases fitting TRBD2. Trimming removed 5 bases from V and 5 bases from J; junction bases left unmatched: 8. Germline V CDR1 and CDR2: MNHNY, SVGAGI (reference sequence). The CDR3 runs 16 residues. CDR3: CASSRTGTSGRHEQYF. CDR3 DNA sequence: TGTGCCAGCAGTCGAACCGGGACTAGCGGGAGACACGAGCAGTACTTC.

The chain is built from TRBV5-1 and TRBJ1-5; the D is unclear. CDR1 is SGHRS and CDR2 is YFSETQ in the germline V gene. The CDR3 loop spans 14 amino acids. The V end lost 0 bases, the J end lost 3 bases, and 7 bases lay between the germline ends. CDR3 sequence reads: CASSLDGVNQPQHF. As DNA, the CDR3 is TGCGCCAGCAGCTTGGACGGGGTCAATCAGCCCCAGCATTTT.

V is TRBV11-3 and J is TRBJ2-1, with 9 nucleotides matching TRBD2. The trim removed 6 bases at V and 4 bases at J, leaving 7 bases unmatched. Germline assignment: CDR1 SGHNT and CDR2 YENEEA. The CDR3 consists of 15 residues. The CDR3 region has the DNA TGTGCCAGCAGTCACGGACTAGCGCCTTACAATGAGCAGTTCTTC. Its translation is CASSHGLAPYNEQFF.

The chain has TRBV11-2 and TRBJ2-3; D not certain. Trimming pared 5 bases from V and 0 bases from J, leaving 9 bases between. Germline V gene lookup returns CDR1 SGHAT and CDR2 FQNNGV. CDR3 size: 14 residues. As DNA, the CDR3 is TGTGCCAGCAGCCCCCAACTGAGCACAGATACGCAGTATTTT. Translating gives CASSPQLSTDTQYF.

The CDR3 sequence: CASRLASYTGELFF. DNA for the CDR3: TGTGCCAGCAGACTAGCGAGCTACACCGGGGAGCTGTTTTTT. This chain links TRBV3-1 (or the pseudogene TRBV3-2) with TRBJ2-2, with 7 bases matching TRBD2. Germline V lookup: CDR1 LGHDT, CDR2 YNNKEL (reference sequence). CDR3 length equals 14 residues. J was trimmed by 3 bases and V by 6 bases; bases with no gene match: 4.

V usage is TRBV11-3 and J usage is TRBJ2-1; 10 bases map to TRBD2. This CDR3 has 15 residues. V trimming: 4 bases; J trimming: 5 bases; junction bases outside the gene matches: 5. CDR1 and CDR2 (germline): SGHNT, YENEEA. CDR3: CASSSLAGVDNEQFF. The DNA of the CDR3 is TGTGCCAGCAGCTCCCTAGCGGGAGTCGACAATGAGCAGTTCTTC.

This clone was recorded once. This chain uses TRBV3-1 (or the pseudogene TRBV3-2) with TRBJ1-1; TRBD1 aligns across 7 bases. Germline CDR1 LGHDT, CDR2 YNNKEL (reference sequence). The V segment lost 0 bases and the J segment 1 base; nucleotides outside the gene matches: 5. The CDR3 is 16 residues long. The CDR3 coding sequence is TGTGCCAGCAGCCAAGAACCAGGGGGGCCGAACACTGAAGCTTTCTTT. It specifies CASSQEPGGPNTEAFF.

A few counts support this clone. This chain connects TRBV28 to TRBJ2-5; 10 bases match TRBD2. This CDR3 contains 16 residues. From germline, CDR1 is MDHEN and CDR2 SYDVKM. The ends lost 2 bases at V and 2 bases at J; junction bases unmatched: 5. The CDR3, as DNA: TGTGCCAGCAGTTTAGGAGCGGGAGGGCCGCAAGAGACCCAGTACTTC. This sequence encodes CASSLGAGGPQETQYF.